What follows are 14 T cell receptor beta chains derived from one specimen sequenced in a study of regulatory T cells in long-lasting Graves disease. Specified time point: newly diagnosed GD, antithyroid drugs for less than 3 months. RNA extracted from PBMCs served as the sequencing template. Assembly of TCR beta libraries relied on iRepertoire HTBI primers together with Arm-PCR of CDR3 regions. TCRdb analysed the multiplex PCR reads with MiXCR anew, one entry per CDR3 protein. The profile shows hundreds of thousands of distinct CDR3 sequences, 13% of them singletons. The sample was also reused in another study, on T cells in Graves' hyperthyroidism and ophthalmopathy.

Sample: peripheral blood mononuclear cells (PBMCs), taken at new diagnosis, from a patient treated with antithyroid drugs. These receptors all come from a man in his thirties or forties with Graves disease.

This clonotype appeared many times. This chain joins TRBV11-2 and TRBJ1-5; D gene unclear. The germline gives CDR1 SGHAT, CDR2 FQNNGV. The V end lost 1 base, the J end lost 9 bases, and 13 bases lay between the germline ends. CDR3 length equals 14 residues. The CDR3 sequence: CASSLGQVGVPQHF. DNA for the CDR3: TGTGCCAGCAGCTTAGGGCAGGTTGGTGTGCCCCAGCATTTT.

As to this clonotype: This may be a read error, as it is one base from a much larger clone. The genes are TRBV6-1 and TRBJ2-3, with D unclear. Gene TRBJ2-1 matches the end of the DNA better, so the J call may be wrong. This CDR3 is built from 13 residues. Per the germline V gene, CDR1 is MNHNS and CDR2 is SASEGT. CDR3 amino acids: CASRPLPRDGQFF. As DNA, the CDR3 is TGTGCCAGCAGGCCGCTGCCAAGGGATGGGCAGTTCTTC.

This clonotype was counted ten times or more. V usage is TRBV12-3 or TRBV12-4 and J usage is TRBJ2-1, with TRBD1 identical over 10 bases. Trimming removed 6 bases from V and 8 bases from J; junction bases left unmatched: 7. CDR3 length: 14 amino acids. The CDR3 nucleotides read TGTGCCAGCAGGGGGACAGGGGCGCGCGATGAGCAGTTCTTC. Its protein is CASRGTGARDEQFF.

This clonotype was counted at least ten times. Here the CDR3 DNA reads TGCAGTATTACGGGGACAGACGATCAGCCCCAGCATTTT. It translates to CSITGTDDQPQHF. The chain links TRBV20-1 to TRBJ1-5, with 7 nucleotides matching TRBD1. Germline V lookup: CDR1 DFQATT, CDR2 SNEGSKA (reference sequence). The V and J ends lost 8 bases and 5 bases, in that order; junction bases with no gene match: 9. This CDR3 region has 13 residues.

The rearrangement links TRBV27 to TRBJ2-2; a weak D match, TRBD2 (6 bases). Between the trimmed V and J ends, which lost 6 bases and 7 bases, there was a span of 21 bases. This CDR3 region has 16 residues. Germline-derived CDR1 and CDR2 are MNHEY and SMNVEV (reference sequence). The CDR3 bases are TGTGCCAGCAGCTTAAGCCCTCCGGGGGTTGGCGGGGAGCTGTTTTTT. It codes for CASSLSPPGVGGELFF.

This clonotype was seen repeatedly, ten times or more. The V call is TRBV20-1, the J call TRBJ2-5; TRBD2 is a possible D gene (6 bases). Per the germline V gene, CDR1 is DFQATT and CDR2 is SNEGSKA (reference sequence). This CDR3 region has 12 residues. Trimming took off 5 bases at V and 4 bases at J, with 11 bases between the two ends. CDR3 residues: CSAGLLGETQYF. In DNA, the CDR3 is TGCAGTGCTGGACTATTGGGAGAGACCCAGTACTTC.

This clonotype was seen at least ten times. CDR3 sequence (DNA): TGTGCCAGCAGTACCCGGGACAGGGTGTATGGCTACACCTTC. Amino acid sequence: CASSTRDRVYGYTF. The genes are TRBV27 and TRBJ1-2; 9 nucleotides align to TRBD1. This CDR3 region has 14 residues. CDR1 is MNHEY, CDR2 SMNVEV, per germline (reference sequence). V lost 5 bases, J lost 5 bases, and 6 bases stayed unmatched.

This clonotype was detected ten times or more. CDR3 amino acids: CASTGGEGRSEQFF. The CDR3 region has the DNA TGTGCCAGCACTGGGGGGGAGGGCCGGAGTGAGCAGTTCTTC. The chain combines TRBV27 with TRBJ2-1, with 7 positions matching TRBD2. Germline assignment: CDR1 MNHEY and CDR2 SMNVEV (reference sequence). The CDR3 runs 14 residues. V gave up 7 bases and J gave up 9 bases; unmatched junction bases: 12.

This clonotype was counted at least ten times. The CDR3 loop is CSASPRSKLLVSYEQYF. CDR3 bases: TGCAGTGCTAGTCCGAGGAGCAAGCTCCTCGTATCCTACGAGCAGTACTTC. The chain joins TRBV20-1 to TRBJ2-7, with D hard to call. CDR1 and CDR2 from the germline V gene are DFQATT and SNEGSKA (reference sequence). V was clipped by 3 bases and J by 1 base, with 22 bases between them. The CDR3 extends over 17 amino acids.

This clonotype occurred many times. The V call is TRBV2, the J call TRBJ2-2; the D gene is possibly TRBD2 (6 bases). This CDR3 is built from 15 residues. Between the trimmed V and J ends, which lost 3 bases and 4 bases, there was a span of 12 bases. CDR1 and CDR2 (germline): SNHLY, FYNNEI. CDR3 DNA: TGTGCCAGCAGTGACGGAGGGAGCGGCACCGGGGAGCTGTTTTTT. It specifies CASSDGGSGTGELFF.

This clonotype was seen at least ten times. CDR3 region: CASSPGTASGNIQYF. CDR3 DNA sequence: TGTGCCAGCAGCCCCGGGACTGCTAGTGGAAACATTCAGTACTTC. The genes are TRBV7-2 and TRBJ2-4; D perhaps matches TRBD2 (6 bases). Trimming left V 5 bases short and J 6 bases short, with 17 bases between. The germline gives CDR1 SGHTA, CDR2 FQGNSA. The CDR3 runs 15 residues.

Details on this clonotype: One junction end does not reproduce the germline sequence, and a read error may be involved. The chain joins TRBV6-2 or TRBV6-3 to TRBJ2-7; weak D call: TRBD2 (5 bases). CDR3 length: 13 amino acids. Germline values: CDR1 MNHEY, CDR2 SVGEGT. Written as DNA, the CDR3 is TGCGCCAGCAGTGAAACTAGGAGCAACGAGCAGTACTTC. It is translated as CASSETRSNEQYF.

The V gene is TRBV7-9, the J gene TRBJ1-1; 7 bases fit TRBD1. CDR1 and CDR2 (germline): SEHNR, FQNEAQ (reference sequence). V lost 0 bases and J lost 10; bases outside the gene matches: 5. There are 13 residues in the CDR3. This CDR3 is CASSLAGGYGAFF. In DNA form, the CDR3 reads TGTGCCAGCAGCTTAGCAGGGGGCTATGGAGCTTTCTTT.

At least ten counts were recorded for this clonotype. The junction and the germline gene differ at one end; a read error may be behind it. The CDR3 DNA is TGTGCCAGCAGCTTAGGGGTCGGGGGCTCCTACGAGCAGTACTTC. This encodes CASSLGVGGSYEQYF. The chain recombines TRBV12-3 or TRBV12-4 with TRBJ2-7, with a tentative D call TRBD2 (6 bases). This CDR3 is built from 15 residues.